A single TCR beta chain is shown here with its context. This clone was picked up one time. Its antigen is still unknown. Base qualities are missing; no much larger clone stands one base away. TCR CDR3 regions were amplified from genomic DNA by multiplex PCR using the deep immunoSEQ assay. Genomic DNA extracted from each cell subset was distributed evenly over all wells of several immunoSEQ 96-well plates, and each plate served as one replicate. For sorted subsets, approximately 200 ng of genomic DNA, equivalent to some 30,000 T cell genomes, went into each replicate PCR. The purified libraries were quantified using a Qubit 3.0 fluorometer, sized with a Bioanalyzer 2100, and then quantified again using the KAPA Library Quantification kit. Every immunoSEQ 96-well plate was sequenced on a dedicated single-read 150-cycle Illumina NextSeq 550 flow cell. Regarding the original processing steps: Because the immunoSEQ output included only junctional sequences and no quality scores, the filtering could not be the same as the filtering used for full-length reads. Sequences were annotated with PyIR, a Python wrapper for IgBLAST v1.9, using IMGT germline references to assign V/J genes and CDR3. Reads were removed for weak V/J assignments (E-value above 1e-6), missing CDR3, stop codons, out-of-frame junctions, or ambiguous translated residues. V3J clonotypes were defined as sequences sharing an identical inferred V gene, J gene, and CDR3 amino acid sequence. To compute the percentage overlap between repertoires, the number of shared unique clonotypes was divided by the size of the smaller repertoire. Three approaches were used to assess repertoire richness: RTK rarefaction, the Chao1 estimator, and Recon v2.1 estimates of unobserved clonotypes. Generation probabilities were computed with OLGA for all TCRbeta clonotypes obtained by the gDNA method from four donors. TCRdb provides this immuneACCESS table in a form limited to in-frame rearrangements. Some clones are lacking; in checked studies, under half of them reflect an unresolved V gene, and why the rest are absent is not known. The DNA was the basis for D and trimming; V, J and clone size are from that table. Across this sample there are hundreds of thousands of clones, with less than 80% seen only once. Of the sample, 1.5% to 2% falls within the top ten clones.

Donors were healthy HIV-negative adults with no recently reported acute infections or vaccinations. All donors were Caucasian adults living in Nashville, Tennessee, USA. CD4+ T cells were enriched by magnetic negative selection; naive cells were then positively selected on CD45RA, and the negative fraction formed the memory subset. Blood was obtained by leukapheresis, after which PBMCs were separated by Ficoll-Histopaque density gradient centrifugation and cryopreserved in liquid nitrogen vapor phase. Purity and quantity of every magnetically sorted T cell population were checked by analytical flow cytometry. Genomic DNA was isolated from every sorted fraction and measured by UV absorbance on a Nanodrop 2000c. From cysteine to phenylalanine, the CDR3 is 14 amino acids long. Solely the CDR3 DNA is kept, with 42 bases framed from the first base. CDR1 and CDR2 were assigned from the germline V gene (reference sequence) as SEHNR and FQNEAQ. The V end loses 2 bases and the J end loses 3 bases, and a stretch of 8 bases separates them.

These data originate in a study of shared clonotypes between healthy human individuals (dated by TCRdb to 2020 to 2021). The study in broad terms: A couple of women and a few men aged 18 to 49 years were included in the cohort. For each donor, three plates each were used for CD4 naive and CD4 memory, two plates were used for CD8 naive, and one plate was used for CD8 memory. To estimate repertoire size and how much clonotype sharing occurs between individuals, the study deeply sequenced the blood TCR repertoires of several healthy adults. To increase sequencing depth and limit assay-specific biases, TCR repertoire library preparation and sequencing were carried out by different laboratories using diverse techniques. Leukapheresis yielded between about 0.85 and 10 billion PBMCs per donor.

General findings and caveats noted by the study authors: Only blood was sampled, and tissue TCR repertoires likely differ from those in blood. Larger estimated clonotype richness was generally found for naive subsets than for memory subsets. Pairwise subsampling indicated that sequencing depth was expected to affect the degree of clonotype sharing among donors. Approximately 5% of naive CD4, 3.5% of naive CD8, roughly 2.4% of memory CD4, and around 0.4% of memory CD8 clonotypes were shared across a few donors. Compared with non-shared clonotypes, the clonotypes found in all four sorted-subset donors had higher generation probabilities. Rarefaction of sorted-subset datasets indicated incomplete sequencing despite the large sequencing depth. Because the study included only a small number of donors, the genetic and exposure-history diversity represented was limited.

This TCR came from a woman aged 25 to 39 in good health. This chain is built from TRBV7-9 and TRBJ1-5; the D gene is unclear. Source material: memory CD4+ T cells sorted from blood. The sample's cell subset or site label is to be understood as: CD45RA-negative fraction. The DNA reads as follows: TGTGCCAGCAGCTTAACGAGTTCCAATCAGCCCCAGCATTTT. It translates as CASSLTSSNQPQHF.